The 12 T cell receptor beta chains given below trace back to one sample, sequenced in a study. Amplification of TRBV12-4/TRBJ1-2 clonotypes used adaptor-ligated barcode primers. MiXCR, applied by TCRdb to the multiplex PCR reads, yields one record per CDR3 protein. The data contain about 420 distinct CDR3 sequences, around a fifth of them seen just once; the ten biggest clones take up 30% to 45%. The specimen was naive CD4+ T cells sorted from blood. The subset is: naive CD4+ T cells, CD4+CD45RA+CD25-. The receptor source for this set is a female donor with breast cancer.

The rearrangement uses TRBV12-3 or TRBV12-4 and TRBJ1-2; unclear D gene. V was pared by 0 bases and J by 4 bases, with 9 bases between. The CDR3 loop spans 14 amino acids. CDR3 in amino acids: CASSLAGGGYGYTF. The DNA of the CDR3 is TGTGCCAGCAGTTTAGCGGGAGGCGGCTATGGCTACACCTTC.

By share, this clonotype ranks as medium-sized. The chain links TRBV12-3 or TRBV12-4 to TRBJ1-2; tentatively, D is TRBD1 (5 bases). The CDR3 has 15 amino acids. Trimming shortened V by 6 bases and J by 4 bases, and 18 bases separated the two germline ends. CDR3 DNA sequence: TGTGCCAGCAGCCCGAACCGGGACGCTAGCTATGGCTACACCTTC. This gives the protein CASSPNRDASYGYTF.

This rearrangement joins TRBV12-3 or TRBV12-4 to TRBJ1-2, with 7 positions matching TRBD1. J was trimmed by 4 bases and V by 6 bases; bases with no gene match: 2. CDR3 length equals 12 residues. The CDR3 spells CASRQGFYGYTF. The CDR3 DNA is TGTGCCAGCAGACAGGGGTTCTATGGCTACACCTTC.

This clonotype ranks as large. The chain uses TRBV12-3 or TRBV12-4 and TRBJ1-2, with D unresolved. This CDR3 is 12 amino acids long. Trimming removed 8 bases at V and 2 bases at J, with 9 bases between. CDR3: CASGFSNYGYTF. DNA for the CDR3: TGTGCCAGCGGGTTTTCAAACTATGGCTACACCTTC.

By its share, this clonotype is large. The chain recombines TRBV12-3 or TRBV12-4 with TRBJ1-2, with D tentatively TRBD1 (5 bases). The V end was cut by 2 bases, the J end by 1 base, with 11 bases between. The CDR3 spans 15 residues. In DNA form, the CDR3 reads TGTGCCAGCAGTTTAAATTCGCAGGGTAACTATGGCTACACCTTC. Translation gives CASSLNSQGNYGYTF.

This clonotype counts as large. The chain couples TRBV12-3 or TRBV12-4 to TRBJ1-2; unclear D gene. The V gene lost 5 bases and the J gene lost 2 bases, with 6 bases spanning the gap. The CDR3 is 12 residues long. This CDR3 is CASSHSNYGYTF. As DNA, the CDR3 is TGTGCCAGCAGTCATTCGAACTATGGCTACACCTTC.

This clonotype rates as large. This chain joins TRBV12-3 or TRBV12-4 and TRBJ1-2, with 9 bases fitting TRBD1. With V trimmed by 6 bases and J by 4 bases, 3 bases remained unmatched. This CDR3 contains 13 residues. The CDR3 loop reads CASSGQGFYGYTF. CDR3 DNA sequence: TGTGCCAGCAGCGGACAGGGGTTCTATGGCTACACCTTC.

V and J are TRBV12-3 or TRBV12-4 and TRBJ1-2; 7 nucleotides agree with TRBD1. The CDR3 loop spans 15 amino acids. V was clipped by 6 bases and J by 2 bases; unmatched bases: 9. CDR3 amino acids: CASSHRDRLNYGYTF. CDR3 nucleotide sequence: TGTGCCAGCAGCCACCGGGACAGACTGAACTATGGCTACACCTTC.

By share, this clonotype ranks as hyperexpanded (1% or more). The J gene is TRBJ1-2, the V gene TRBV12-3 or TRBV12-4; D unresolved. This CDR3 is built from 12 residues. V lost 5 bases, J lost 1 base, and 5 bases lay in between. The CDR3 spells CASSSSNYGYTF. CDR3 bases: TGTGCCAGCAGTAGTAGTAACTATGGCTACACCTTC.

By sample share, this clonotype is medium-sized. The V gene is TRBV12-3 or TRBV12-4, the J gene TRBJ1-2; D is unresolved. Trimming shortened V by 3 bases and J by 6 bases, and 11 bases separated the two germline ends. The CDR3 runs 13 residues. The CDR3 region has the DNA TGTGCCAGCAGTTTGGGGTTGAATCATGGCTACACCTTC. Translation: CASSLGLNHGYTF.

This clonotype was found a few times. Here the CDR3 reads CASTITLGTGTGYTF. DNA of the CDR3: TGTGCCAGCACCATTACCCTCGGGACAGGTACCGGCTACACCTTC. The chain carries TRBV12-3 or TRBV12-4 and TRBJ1-2, with 8 bases fitting TRBD1. The CDR3 is made up of 15 amino acids. Trimming removed 7 bases from V and 8 bases from J; junction bases left unmatched: 15.

This clonotype was seen many times. The gene calls are TRBV12-3 or TRBV12-4 and TRBJ1-2; 8 nucleotides agree with TRBD1. The junction had 1 base not matched to a gene; V was cut back by 6 bases and J by 7 bases. The CDR3 is made up of 11 amino acids. The CDR3 loop is CASRGTGGYTF. In nucleotides, the CDR3 is TGTGCCAGCAGAGGGACAGGTGGCTACACCTTC.